This is a list of T cell receptor beta chains from one sample in a study of shared clonotypes between healthy human individuals. Measured with immunoSEQ multiplex PCR; TCRdb has only the in-frame clones, and not every one. The data hold 800,000 to 950,000 clones, with 95% to 97% observed a single time. Sequencing was performed on naive CD8+ T cells sorted from blood. These receptors were taken from a man aged 25-45 years in good health. Each CDR3 is given without its conserved first and last residue. A D gene is named only where the DNA matches it firmly.

J gene: TRBJ2-3
D gene: .
V gene: TRBV29-1
CDR3 protein: SIVAGTTDTQY

J gene: TRBJ2-1
D gene: TRBD1
V gene: TRBV29-1
CDR3 protein: SVEGGSGYNEQF

J gene: TRBJ1-5
D gene: .
V gene: TRBV7-9
CDR3 protein: ASSFGGVDQPQH

J gene: TRBJ1-1
D gene: .
V gene: TRBV30
CDR3 protein: AWMFGRGAEAF

J gene: TRBJ2-1
D gene: .
V gene: TRBV11-1
CDR3 protein: ASSQHRLSSYNEQF

J gene: TRBJ2-2
D gene: TRBD2
V gene: TRBV27
CDR3 protein: ASMTRAGVGFGELF

J gene: TRBJ2-7
D gene: .
V gene: TRBV14
CDR3 protein: ASSYLLGGQGGEQY

J gene: TRBJ2-7
D gene: TRBD2
V gene: TRBV7-7
CDR3 protein: ASSQGLAGVYEQY

J gene: TRBJ2-2
D gene: TRBD1
V gene: TRBV6-5
CDR3 protein: ASRQGPYTGELF

J gene: TRBJ2-2
D gene: .
V gene: TRBV28
CDR3 protein: ASSLIFRGTGELF

J gene: TRBJ2-7
D gene: TRBD1
V gene: TRBV5-4
CDR3 protein: ASSWGQGAFIYEQY

J gene: TRBJ2-1
D gene: TRBD1
V gene: TRBV29-1
CDR3 protein: SARDSSSYNEQF

J gene: TRBJ2-5
D gene: TRBD2
V gene: TRBV5-1
CDR3 protein: ASSLEGTRVETQY

J gene: TRBJ1-1
D gene: .
V gene: TRBV19
CDR3 protein: ASKISGNTEAF